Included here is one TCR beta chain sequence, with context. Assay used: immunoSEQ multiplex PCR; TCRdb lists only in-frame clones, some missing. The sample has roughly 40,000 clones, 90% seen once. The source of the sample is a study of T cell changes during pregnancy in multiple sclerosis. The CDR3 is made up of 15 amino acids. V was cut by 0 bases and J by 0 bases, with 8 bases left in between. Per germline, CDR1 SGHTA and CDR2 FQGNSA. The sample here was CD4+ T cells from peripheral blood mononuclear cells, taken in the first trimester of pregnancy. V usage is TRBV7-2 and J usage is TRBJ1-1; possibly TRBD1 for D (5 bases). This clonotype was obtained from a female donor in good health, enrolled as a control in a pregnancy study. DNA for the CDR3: TGTGCCAGCAGCTTAGCGGGGGGGGTGAACACTGAAGCTTTCTTT. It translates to CASSLAGGVNTEAFF. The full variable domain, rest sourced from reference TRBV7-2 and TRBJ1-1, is GAGVSQSPSNKVTEKGKDVELRCDPISGHTALYWYRQSLGQGLEFLIYFQGNSAPDKSGLPSDRFSAERTGGSVSTLTIQRTQQEDSAVYLCASSLAGGVNTEAFFGQGTRLTVV.